The following is a T cell receptor beta chain sequence with its context. The antigen remains undetermined. The method was immunoSEQ multiplex PCR; TCRdb's version includes in-frame clones alone and lacks a portion of them. The table records 150,000 to 200,000 clones, about 90% of them present only once. This record belongs to a study of cytomegalovirus exposure and HLA in healthy donors. Points from the study as a whole: In vitro, a few CMV-associated chains proved specific for CMV antigens. Reported performance of the classifier showed diagnosis of cytomegalovirus status with high specificity and sensitivity.

From germline, CDR1 is KGHSH and CDR2 LQKENI. This CDR3 has 15 amino acids. V trimming: 4 bases; J trimming: 3 bases; junction bases outside the gene matches: 5. This receptor was obtained from a woman aged 18 to 35 in good health and CMV-seropositive. Sequencing was performed on PBMCs. The rearrangement joins TRBV18 to TRBJ1-2; 10 nucleotides line up with TRBD1. This CDR3 reads CASSLSGTGDYGYTF. The CDR3 region has the DNA TGTGCCAGCTCACTCTCCGGGACAGGGGACTATGGCTACACCTTC.